The 22 T cell receptor beta chains listed next were all sequenced from one sample in a study of cytotoxic CD8 clonotypes in ibrutinib-treated CLL. Sequencing used immunoSEQ multiplex PCR; TCRdb keeps in-frame clones, though not all of them. Here the sample spans 68,000 or so clones, around 68% being singletons. Sequencing used PBMCs, obtained after 12 months of ibrutinib treatment. These receptors were taken from a human donor with chronic lymphocytic leukemia.

V is TRBV2 and J is TRBJ1-1; a weak D match, TRBD1 (5 bases). Trimming stripped 5 bases from V and 2 bases from J, with 9 bases between. The CDR3 is made up of 13 amino acids. Germline V gene data show CDR1 as SNHLY and CDR2 as FYNNEI. The CDR3 bases are TGTGCCAGCAGTATACAGGAAAACACTGAAGCTTTCTTT. This translates into CASSIQENTEAFF.

The chain recombines TRBV7-6 with TRBJ2-1, with 7 bases matching TRBD1. Germline CDR1 reads SGHVS; CDR2 reads FNYEAQ. The V segment lost 3 bases and the J segment 5 bases; nucleotides outside the gene matches: 4. The CDR3 spans 14 residues. The CDR3 coding sequence is TGTGCCAGCAGCTTTGGGACAGCCAACAATGAGCAGTTCTTC. Translated: CASSFGTANNEQFF.

This rearrangement joins TRBV6-5 to TRBJ1-6; 8 positions agree with TRBD1. This CDR3 is 14 amino acids long. The trim removed 10 bases at V and 8 bases at J, leaving 10 bases unmatched. The germline gives CDR1 MNHEY, CDR2 SVGAGI. CDR3 nucleotide sequence: TGTGCCACCACGAACAGGGGGAGGGATTCACCCCTCCACTTT. It specifies CATTNRGRDSPLHF.

The chain uses TRBV28 and TRBJ2-5, with 7 bases that match TRBD1. Germline values: CDR1 MDHEN, CDR2 SYDVKM. J gave up 7 bases and V 2 bases, and 10 bases lay outside the gene matches. The CDR3 has 15 amino acids. The CDR3 coding sequence is TGTGCCAGCAGTTTAACAACGACAGGGTTGGGGACCCAGTACTTC. Its protein is CASSLTTTGLGTQYF.

This clone has only a few counts. The chain recombines TRBV29-1 with TRBJ2-3; 12 bases match TRBD2. J lost 7 bases, V lost 6 bases, and 8 bases had no gene match. The CDR3 has 14 residues. Looked up from germline, CDR1 is SQVTM and CDR2 is ANQGSEA. CDR3 region: CSVGLAGGRNTQYF. CDR3 sequence (DNA): TGCAGCGTCGGCCTAGCGGGGGGGCGAAATACGCAGTATTTT.

The chain recombines TRBV29-1 with TRBJ1-1; tentative D call: TRBD1 (6 bases). The CDR3 extends over 12 amino acids. Trimming removed 7 bases at V and 1 base at J, with 10 bases between. Germline-derived CDR1 and CDR2 are SQVTM and ANQGSEA. CDR3 amino acids: CSGGQRNTEAFF. In DNA form, the CDR3 reads TGCAGCGGAGGACAGAGGAACACTGAAGCTTTCTTT.

CDR3 nucleotides: TGTGCCAGCAGCCAGACCCCCGGGGGAACCACTGAAGCTTTCTTT. Its translation is CASSQTPGGTTEAFF. This chain uses TRBV7-2 with TRBJ1-1; D might be TRBD1 (5 bases). Germline CDR1 and CDR2: SGHTA and FQGNSA. CDR3 length equals 15 residues. Trimming shortened V by 5 bases and J by 4 bases, and 17 bases separated the two germline ends. The variable domain in full, with the rest retrieved from reference TRBV7-2 and TRBJ1-1, is GAGVSQSPSNKVTEKGKDVELRCDPISGHTALYWYRQSLGQGLEFLIYFQGNSAPDKSGLPSDRFSAERTGGSVSTLTIQRTQQEDSAVYLCASSQTPGGTTEAFFGQGTRLTVV.

This clone was recorded a few times. The genes are TRBV7-9 and TRBJ1-2; the D is unclear. The germline gives CDR1 SEHNR, CDR2 FQNEAQ (reference sequence). V lost 5 bases, J lost 6 bases, and 13 bases lay in between. CDR3 length equals 13 residues. The CDR3, as DNA: TGTGCCAGCAGCCCCCGAATCTTAGATGGCTACACCTTC. It codes for CASSPRILDGYTF.

V and J are TRBV11-2 and TRBJ2-3; D possibly matches TRBD1 or TRBD2 (5 bases each). Germline V gene lookup returns CDR1 SGHAT and CDR2 FQNNGV. The CDR3 has 15 amino acids. V was cut by 2 bases and J by 3 bases, with 12 bases left in between. DNA of the CDR3: TGTGCCAGCAGCTTAAGTTTCAGGGAGACAGATACGCAGTATTTT. It specifies CASSLSFRETDTQYF.

There are a few counts of this clone. The V call is TRBV7-2, the J call TRBJ2-1, with 8 bases fitting TRBD1. This CDR3 is 16 amino acids long. The trim removed 5 bases at V and 6 bases at J, leaving 12 bases unmatched. Germline values: CDR1 SGHTA, CDR2 FQGNSA. The CDR3 DNA reads TGTGCCAGCAGCCCTACTGAGCAGGGGGCGATCAATGAGCAGTTCTTC. Translated, it gives CASSPTEQGAINEQFF.

The genes are TRBV10-3 and TRBJ1-1; no definite D call. Trimming took 0 bases from V and 12 from J, leaving 11 bases between them. Germline CDR1 ENHRY, CDR2 SYGVKD. The CDR3 has 12 residues. The CDR3 bases are TGTGCCATCAGTGAGTCTGTAGGCGGATCTTTCTTT. This sequence encodes CAISESVGGSFF.

This chain connects TRBV5-1 to TRBJ1-2, with a weak D call TRBD1 (6 bases). Germline V gene sequence: CDR1 SGHRS, CDR2 YFSETQ. V lost 0 bases, J lost 4 bases, and 13 bases lay in between. This CDR3 spans 15 amino acids. CDR3 coding DNA: TGCGCCAGCAGCTTGGTGGGGGGCGCATCCTATGGCTACACCTTC. It codes for CASSLVGGASYGYTF.

CDR3 DNA sequence: TGTGCCAGCAGAACGGACATGGGTCTTTGGAATGAGCAGTTCTTC. It codes for CASRTDMGLWNEQFF. The V and J genes are TRBV28 and TRBJ2-1, with D possibly being TRBD1 (5 bases). This CDR3 contains 15 residues. Germline CDR1 reads MDHEN; CDR2 reads SYDVKM. Trimming shortened V by 6 bases and J by 7 bases, and 19 bases separated the two germline ends. Full variable domain (outside the CDR3, taken from reference TRBV28 and TRBJ2-1): DVKVTQSSRYLVKRTGEKVFLECVQDMDHENMFWYRQDPGLGLRLIYFSYDVKMKEKGDIPEGYSVSREKKERFSLILESASTNQTSMYLCASRTDMGLWNEQFFGPGTRLTVL.

This chain connects TRBV19 to TRBJ1-2; weak D call: TRBD1 (5 bases). With 8 bases removed from V and 7 bases from J, the gap between germline ends came to 11 bases. The CDR3 runs to 11 residues. Germline CDR1 reads LNHDA; CDR2 reads SQIVND (reference sequence). The CDR3 is CASWGKAGYTF. CDR3 in DNA: TGTGCCAGTTGGGGGAAGGCTGGCTACACCTTC.

The rearrangement links TRBV5-6 to TRBJ1-1; tentatively, D is TRBD1 (5 bases). There are 15 residues in the CDR3. CDR1 is SGHDT and CDR2 is YYEEEE in the germline V gene. V dropped 1 base and J dropped 0 bases, with 10 bases sitting between them. CDR3 sequence: CASSLRQRMNTEAFF. In nucleotides, the CDR3 is TGTGCCAGCAGCTTGAGACAGCGAATGAACACTGAAGCTTTCTTT.

The chain joins TRBV7-6 to TRBJ1-5; TRBD1 agrees at 7 bases. Unmatched junction bases numbered 3, after V lost 5 bases and J lost 2 bases. This CDR3 is 14 amino acids long. The germline CDR1 and CDR2 sequences are SGHVS and FNYEAQ. This CDR3 reads CASSLGGGNQPQHF. CDR3 in DNA: TGTGCCAGCAGCCTAGGGGGCGGCAATCAGCCCCAGCATTTT.

The chain links TRBV30 to TRBJ1-1, with 7 bases that match TRBD1. V dropped 3 bases and J dropped 1; count of bases not matched to a gene: 8. The germline V gene encodes CDR1 GTSNPN and CDR2 SVGIG (reference sequence). This CDR3 has 15 amino acids. CDR3 protein: CAWSRQGSANTEAFF. The CDR3 coding sequence is TGTGCCTGGAGCCGACAGGGCTCGGCGAACACTGAAGCTTTCTTT.

J is TRBJ1-3 and V is TRBV6-5; D gene ambiguous. The V gene's germline CDR1 is MNHEY and CDR2 SVGAGI. This CDR3 region has 11 residues. V was pared by 3 bases and J by 10 bases, with 7 bases between. CDR3 sequence: CASSYGDTIYF. The CDR3 nucleotides are TGTGCCAGCAGTTATGGCGATACCATATATTTT.

This sequence joins TRBV7-2 and TRBJ2-1, with D perhaps matching TRBD1 or TRBD2 (6 bases each). CDR1 is SGHTA, CDR2 FQGNSA, per germline. The V end lost 5 bases, the J end lost 3 bases, and 8 bases lay between the germline ends. This CDR3 contains 13 residues. The CDR3 loop reads CASSRGDYNEQFF. The CDR3 nucleotides read TGTGCCAGCAGCAGGGGGGACTACAATGAGCAGTTCTTC.

The J gene is TRBJ2-7, the V gene TRBV7-9; perhaps TRBD2 as D (5 bases). The CDR3 loop spans 14 amino acids. CDR1 is SEHNR, CDR2 FQNEAQ, per germline (reference sequence). V was clipped by 5 bases and J by 3 bases, with 14 bases between them. CDR3 DNA sequence: TGTGCCAGCAGCCCGTGGACGGAGGTCTACGAGCAGTACTTC. It yields the protein CASSPWTEVYEQYF.

The genes are TRBV4-1 and TRBJ2-5; 7 bases match TRBD2. CDR1 and CDR2 from the germline V gene are MGHRA and YSYEKL. The CDR3 has 16 residues. With V trimmed by 3 bases and J by 0 bases, 7 bases remained unmatched. The CDR3 DNA sequence: TGCGCCAGCAGCCATTCGGGGGGATCGTACCAAGAGACCCAGTACTTC. It is translated as CASSHSGGSYQETQYF.

This clone was counted once. The chain recombines TRBV7-6 with TRBJ2-1; D unclear. The CDR3 has 18 residues. Germline V gives CDR1 SGHVS, CDR2 FNYEAQ. Trimming cost V 2 bases and J 0 bases, with 17 bases left between them. CDR3 nucleotides: TGTGCCAGCAGCTTAAGCCCCGCGTGGGCGAGCTCCTACAATGAGCAGTTCTTC. Translating gives CASSLSPAWASSYNEQFF.